The clone carrying this T cell receptor beta chain occurred a few times. Its antigen is not known. Its ends do not fully match the called genes, so a read error is possible. The CDR3 covers 16 residues. Germline V gene sequence: CDR1 SGHVS, CDR2 FQNEAQ. The authors made TCR beta cDNA from around 500 ng total RNA with a constant-region primer. Library construction for TCR beta comprised three nested multiplex PCR rounds performed with slightly modified ARM-PCR. The study ran its first two PCR rounds for roughly 10 cycles each, using TRBV1-TRBV30 forward primers and a C-beta reverse primer. TCRdb itself ran the multiplex PCR reads through MiXCR, one entry per CDR3 protein. The repertoire holds 55,000 to 65,000 distinct CDR3 sequences, with about two thirds as singletons. Total RNA and DNA came together from around 18-30 mg of bulk tissue without cell sorting. These patients lived with chronic HBV infection and had never been treated.

This sample is part of a study of tumor-infiltrating lymphocytes in primary liver carcinoma. General observations from the study: Pairs comparing tumor with adjacent tissue or blood overlapped less than pairs drawn from tumor regions. Tumor top-250-clone fractions significantly exceeded those of blood (p = 0.039).

Input material: liver tumor tissue from sampling region 2. The subset is: tumor region T2, inferior pole. This chain uses TRBV7-8 with TRBJ2-7; 11 nucleotides align to TRBD2. This receptor was identified in a man aged 35 to 55 with primary liver carcinoma and hepatitis B virus infection. The CDR3, as DNA: TGTGCCAGCAGCTTAGCGAAGACTAGCGGGGCCTTAAAGCAGCACTTC. This sequence encodes CASSLAKTSGALKQHF. The variable domain in full, with the rest retrieved from reference TRBV7-8 and TRBJ2-7, is GAGVSQSPRYKVAKRGQDVALRCDPISGHVSLFWYQQALGQGPEFLTYFQNEAQLDKSGLPSDRFFAERPEGSVSTLKIQRTQQEDSAVYLCASSLAKTSGALKQHFGPGTRLTVT.